These 11 T cell receptor beta chains were all obtained from the same sample, sequenced in a study of blood T cell repertoires in COVID-19. Using immunoSEQ multiplex PCR, the repertoire was profiled, and TCRdb retains in-frame clones only, with some absent. The sample lists approximately 300,000 clones, over 70% occurring once. Sequenced material: peripheral blood. These receptors came from a woman aged 45-60 years with acute or convalescent COVID-19.

This chain links TRBV7-9 with TRBJ1-5, with 12 bases that match TRBD1. V was pared by 5 bases and J by 5 bases, with 7 bases of the junction left unmatched. Germline-derived CDR1 and CDR2 are SEHNR and FQNEAQ (reference sequence). The CDR3 length is 16 residues. The CDR3 sequence: CASSRWDRGRDQPQHF. In nucleotides, the CDR3 is TGTGCCAGCAGCAGATGGGACAGGGGGCGCGATCAGCCCCAGCATTTT.

The chain joins TRBV19 to TRBJ2-5, with D possibly matching TRBD2 (5 bases). The germline V gene has CDR1 LNHDA and CDR2 SQIVND (reference sequence). There are 14 residues in the CDR3. The ends were cut back, 3 bases at V and 4 bases at J, with 12 bases in the middle. CDR3 bases: TGTGCCAGTAGTATGAGGGTGTTCGGAGAGACCCAGTACTTC. Protein product: CASSMRVFGETQYF.

The V and J genes are TRBV27 and TRBJ2-4; D perhaps matches TRBD1 (5 bases). The CDR3 has 16 amino acids. V lost 2 bases, J lost 0 bases, and 11 bases lay in between. CDR1 is MNHEY and CDR2 is SMNVEV in the germline V gene (reference sequence). The CDR3 loop is CASSLPGLLAKNIQYF. Here the CDR3 DNA reads TGTGCCAGCAGTTTACCAGGGTTGTTAGCCAAAAACATTCAGTACTTC.

The rearrangement uses TRBV20-1 and TRBJ1-1, with 7 nucleotides matching TRBD1. Germline-derived CDR1 and CDR2 are DFQATT and SNEGSKA (reference sequence). CDR3 size: 11 residues. V shed 6 bases and J 8 bases; nucleotides not matched to a gene: 6. The CDR3 reads CSATPGQEAFF. The CDR3, as DNA: TGCAGTGCAACCCCGGGACAGGAAGCTTTCTTT.

This sequence joins TRBV5-5 and TRBJ2-3; D gene unclear. Germline V lookup: CDR1 SGHKS, CDR2 YYEKEE (reference sequence). V lost 0 bases and J lost 2, with 7 bases in between. The CDR3 length is 14 residues. DNA for the CDR3: TGTGCCAGCAGCTTGGCCGACACCACAGATACGCAGTATTTT. It translates to CASSLADTTDTQYF.

The chain joins TRBV19 to TRBJ1-2, with 7 bases that match TRBD1. Trimming removed 4 bases from V and 3 bases from J; junction bases left unmatched: 8. The CDR3 consists of 15 residues. The germline gives CDR1 LNHDA, CDR2 SQIVND (reference sequence). The CDR3 loop is CASSTWTGGDYGYTF. Here the CDR3 DNA reads TGTGCCAGTAGTACCTGGACAGGAGGAGACTATGGCTACACCTTC.

The chain uses TRBV27 and TRBJ1-2; no clear D gene. Germline V lookup: CDR1 MNHEY, CDR2 SMNVEV (reference sequence). Trimming pared 5 bases from V and 4 bases from J, leaving 20 bases between. The CDR3 extends over 16 amino acids. DNA for the CDR3: TGTGCCAGCAGTCGGAATCAGGCCGCCAACTCCTATGGCTACACCTTC. Its translation is CASSRNQAANSYGYTF.

The sample holds many counts of this clone. The chain uses TRBV5-5 and TRBJ2-5; 9 bases fit TRBD1. This CDR3 has 14 amino acids. Per the germline V gene, CDR1 is SGHKS and CDR2 is YYEKEE (reference sequence). V lost 4 bases and J lost 9; bases outside the gene matches: 10. CDR3 coding DNA: TGTGCCAGCAGCCCACCCGGGACAGGGAGCGCCCAGTACTTC. It codes for CASSPPGTGSAQYF.

This clone was recorded a few times. V and J are TRBV9 and TRBJ2-2, with D unclear. CDR3 size: 14 residues. The germline CDR1 and CDR2 sequences are SGDLS and YYNGEE. The ends were cut back, 3 bases at V and 7 bases at J, with 13 bases in the middle. The CDR3 here is CASSASFTVGELFF. CDR3 in DNA: TGTGCCAGCAGCGCCTCATTTACGGTCGGGGAGCTGTTTTTT.

Here the CDR3 reads CASSPGLLLDGEQFF. CDR3 in DNA: TGCGCCAGCAGCCCGGGACTACTCCTAGACGGTGAGCAGTTCTTC. The genes are TRBV4-3 and TRBJ2-1; 7 bases align to TRBD2. The CDR3 is 15 amino acids. J gave up 9 bases and V 4 bases, and 12 bases lay outside the gene matches. The germline V gene encodes CDR1 LGHNA and CDR2 YSLEER.

The V and J genes are TRBV27 and TRBJ2-2; weak D call: TRBD1 (6 bases). The CDR3 is 15 residues long. Trimming stripped 3 bases from V and 4 bases from J, with 12 bases between. Germline CDR1 is MNHEY and CDR2 is SMNVEV (reference sequence). The CDR3 coding sequence is TGTGCCAGCAGTTTCTGGCAGGGGAGCACCGGGGAGCTGTTTTTT. The encoded protein is CASSFWQGSTGELFF.